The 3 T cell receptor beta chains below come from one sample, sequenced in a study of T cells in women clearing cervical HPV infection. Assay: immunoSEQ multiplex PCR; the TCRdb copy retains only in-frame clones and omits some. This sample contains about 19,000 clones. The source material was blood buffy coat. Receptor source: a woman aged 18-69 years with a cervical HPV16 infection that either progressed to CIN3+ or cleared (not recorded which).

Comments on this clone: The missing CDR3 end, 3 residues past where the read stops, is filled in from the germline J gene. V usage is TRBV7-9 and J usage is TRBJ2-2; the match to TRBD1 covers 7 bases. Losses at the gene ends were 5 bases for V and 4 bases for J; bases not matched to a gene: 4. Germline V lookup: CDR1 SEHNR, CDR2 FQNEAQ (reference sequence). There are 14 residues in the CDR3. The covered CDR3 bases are TGTGCCAGCAGCCAGGGACAGTCCACCGGGGAG. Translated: CASSQGQSTGE. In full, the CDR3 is CASSQGQSTGELFF.

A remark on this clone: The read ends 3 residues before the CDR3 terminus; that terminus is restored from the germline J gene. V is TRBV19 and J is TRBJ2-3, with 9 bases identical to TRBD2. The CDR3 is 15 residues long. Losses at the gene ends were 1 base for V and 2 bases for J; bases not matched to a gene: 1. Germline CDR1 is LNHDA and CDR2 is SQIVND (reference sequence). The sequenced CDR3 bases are TGTGCCAGTAGTATAGCTAGCGGGGTCACAGATACG. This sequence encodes CASSIASGVTDT. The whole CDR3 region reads CASSIASGVTDTQYF.

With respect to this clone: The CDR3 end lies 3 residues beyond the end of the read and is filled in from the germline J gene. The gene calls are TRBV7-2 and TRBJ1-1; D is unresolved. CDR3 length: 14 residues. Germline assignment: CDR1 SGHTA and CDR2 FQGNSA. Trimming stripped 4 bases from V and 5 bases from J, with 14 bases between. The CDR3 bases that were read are TGTGCCAGCAGCTCATTCGGTGATTGGACTGAA. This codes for CASSSFGDWTE. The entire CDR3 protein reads CASSSFGDWTEAFF.